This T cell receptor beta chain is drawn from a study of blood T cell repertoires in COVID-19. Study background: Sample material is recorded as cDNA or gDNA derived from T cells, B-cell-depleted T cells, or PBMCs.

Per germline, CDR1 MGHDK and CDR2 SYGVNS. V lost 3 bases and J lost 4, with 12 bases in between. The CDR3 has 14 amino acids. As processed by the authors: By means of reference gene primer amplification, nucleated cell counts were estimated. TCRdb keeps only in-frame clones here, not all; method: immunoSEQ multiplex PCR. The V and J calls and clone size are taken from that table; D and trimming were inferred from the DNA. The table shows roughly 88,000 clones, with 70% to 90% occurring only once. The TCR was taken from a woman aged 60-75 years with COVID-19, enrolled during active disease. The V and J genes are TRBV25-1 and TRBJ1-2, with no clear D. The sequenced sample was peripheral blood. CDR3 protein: CASSDPRFPYGYTF. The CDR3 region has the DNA TGTGCCAGCAGTGATCCCCGTTTCCCCTATGGCTACACCTTC.